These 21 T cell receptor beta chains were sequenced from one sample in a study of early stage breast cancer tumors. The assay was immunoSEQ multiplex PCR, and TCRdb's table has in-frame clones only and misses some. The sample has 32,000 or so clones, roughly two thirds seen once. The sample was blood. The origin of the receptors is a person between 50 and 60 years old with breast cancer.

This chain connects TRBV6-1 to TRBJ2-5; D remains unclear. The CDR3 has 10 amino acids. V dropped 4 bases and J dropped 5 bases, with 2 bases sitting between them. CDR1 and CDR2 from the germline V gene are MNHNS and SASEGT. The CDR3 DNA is TGTGCCAGCAGTGTGGAGACCCAGTACTTC. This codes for CASSVETQYF.

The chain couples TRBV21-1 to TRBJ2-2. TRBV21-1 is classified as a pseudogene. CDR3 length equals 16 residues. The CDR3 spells CASSLQTLGDTGELFF. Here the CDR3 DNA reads TGTGCCAGCAGCCTCCAGACTCTGGGGGACACCGGGGAGCTGTTTTTT.

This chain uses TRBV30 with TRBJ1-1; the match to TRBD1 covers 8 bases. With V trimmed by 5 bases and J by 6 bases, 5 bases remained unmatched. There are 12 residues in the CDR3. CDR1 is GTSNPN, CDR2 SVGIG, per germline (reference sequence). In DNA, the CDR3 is TGTGCCTGGCAGGGGGCTAGGGCTGAAGCTTTCTTT. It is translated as CAWQGARAEAFF.

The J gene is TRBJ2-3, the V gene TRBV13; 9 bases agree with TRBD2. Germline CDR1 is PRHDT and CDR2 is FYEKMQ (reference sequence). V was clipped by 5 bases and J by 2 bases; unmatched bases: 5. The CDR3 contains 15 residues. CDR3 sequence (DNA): TGTGCCAGCAGCGTTCTAGCGGGACCCACAGATACGCAGTATTTT. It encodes CASSVLAGPTDTQYF. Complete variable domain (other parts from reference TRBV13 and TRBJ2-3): AAGVIQSPRHLIKEKRETATLKCYPIPRHDTVYWYQQGPGQDPQFLISFYEKMQSDKGSIPDRFSAQQFSDYHSELNMSSLELGDSALYFCASSVLAGPTDTQYFGPGTRLTVL.

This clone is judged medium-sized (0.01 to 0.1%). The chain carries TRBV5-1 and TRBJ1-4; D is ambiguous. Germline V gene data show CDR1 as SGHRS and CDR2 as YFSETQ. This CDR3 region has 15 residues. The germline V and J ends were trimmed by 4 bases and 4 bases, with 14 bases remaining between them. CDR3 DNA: TGCGCCAGCAGCCCTTTGGAGATCGGTAATGAAAAACTGTTTTTT. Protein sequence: CASSPLEIGNEKLFF.

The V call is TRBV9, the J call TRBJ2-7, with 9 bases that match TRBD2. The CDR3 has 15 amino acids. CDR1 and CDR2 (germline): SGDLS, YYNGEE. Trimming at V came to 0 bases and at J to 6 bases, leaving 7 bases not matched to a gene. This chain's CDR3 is CASSVVPSGAGEQYF. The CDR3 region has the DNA TGTGCCAGCAGCGTAGTCCCTAGCGGGGCCGGCGAGCAGTACTTC.

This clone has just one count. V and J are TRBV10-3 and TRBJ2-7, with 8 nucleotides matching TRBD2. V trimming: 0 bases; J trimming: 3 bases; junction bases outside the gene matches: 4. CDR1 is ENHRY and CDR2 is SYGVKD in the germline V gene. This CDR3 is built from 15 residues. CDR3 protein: CAISESPGLGYEQYF. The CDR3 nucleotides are TGTGCCATCAGTGAGTCTCCGGGACTAGGCTACGAGCAGTACTTC.

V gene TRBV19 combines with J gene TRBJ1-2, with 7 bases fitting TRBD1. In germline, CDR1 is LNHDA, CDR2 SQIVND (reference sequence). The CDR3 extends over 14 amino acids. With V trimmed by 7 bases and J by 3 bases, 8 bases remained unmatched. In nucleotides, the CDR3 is TGTGCCAGTACCTCCGGGACAGTTTACTATGGCTACACCTTC. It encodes CASTSGTVYYGYTF. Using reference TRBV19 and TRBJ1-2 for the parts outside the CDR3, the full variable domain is DGGITQSPKYLFRKEGQNVTLSCEQNLNHDAMYWYRQDPGQGLRLIYYSQIVNDFQKGDIAEGYSVSREKKESFPLTVTSAQKNPTAFYLCASTSGTVYYGYTFGSGTRLTVV.

This CDR3 reads CASSRGGKGYEQYF. DNA for the CDR3: TGTGCCAGCAGCCGCGGCGGGAAGGGCTACGAGCAGTACTTC. The chain has TRBV7-3 and TRBJ2-7, with D possibly TRBD2 on 6 matching bases. Germline assignment: CDR1 SGHTA and CDR2 FQGTGA. The length of the CDR3 is 14 residues. The ends were cut back, 5 bases at V and 3 bases at J, with 14 bases in the middle.

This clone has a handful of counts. The CDR3 is CASSGGHDEAFF. The CDR3 region has the DNA TGTGCCAGCAGTGGGGGACACGACGAAGCTTTCTTT. The chain recombines TRBV2 with TRBJ1-1, with a weak D call TRBD1 (6 bases). Germline CDR1 reads SNHLY; CDR2 reads FYNNEI. V lost 4 bases and J 8 bases, leaving 11 bases between the germline ends. The CDR3 has 12 amino acids.

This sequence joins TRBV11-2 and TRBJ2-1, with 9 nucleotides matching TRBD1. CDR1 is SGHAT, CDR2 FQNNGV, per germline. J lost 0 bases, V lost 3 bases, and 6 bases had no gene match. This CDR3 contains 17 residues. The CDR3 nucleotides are TGTGCCAGCAGCTTGAGACAGGGGGATTCCTCCTACAATGAGCAGTTCTTC. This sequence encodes CASSLRQGDSSYNEQFF.

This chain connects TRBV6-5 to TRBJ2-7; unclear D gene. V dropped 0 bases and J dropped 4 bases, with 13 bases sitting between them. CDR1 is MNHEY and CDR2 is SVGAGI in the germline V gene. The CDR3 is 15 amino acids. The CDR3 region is CASSYSPRGQYEQYF. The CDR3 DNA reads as TGTGCCAGCAGTTACTCCCCCCGAGGTCAGTACGAGCAGTACTTC.

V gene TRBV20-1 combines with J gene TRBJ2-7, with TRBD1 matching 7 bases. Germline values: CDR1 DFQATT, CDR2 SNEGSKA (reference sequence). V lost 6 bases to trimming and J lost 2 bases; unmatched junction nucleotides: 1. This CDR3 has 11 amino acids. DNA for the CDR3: TGCAGTGCCCAGGGGGCCTACGAGCAGTACTTC. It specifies CSAQGAYEQYF.

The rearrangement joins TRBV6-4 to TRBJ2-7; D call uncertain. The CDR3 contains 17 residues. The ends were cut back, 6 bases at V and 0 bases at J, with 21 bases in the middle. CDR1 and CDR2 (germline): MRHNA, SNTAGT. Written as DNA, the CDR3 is TGTGCCAGCAGCGCCAGGCGTAAGAAGTGGCCCTCCTACGAGCAGTACTTC. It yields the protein CASSARRKKWPSYEQYF.

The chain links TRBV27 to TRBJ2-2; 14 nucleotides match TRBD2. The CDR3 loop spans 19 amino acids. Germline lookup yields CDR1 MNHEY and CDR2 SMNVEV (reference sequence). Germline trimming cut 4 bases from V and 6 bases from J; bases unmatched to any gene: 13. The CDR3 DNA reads TGTGCCAGCAGTTCCCGACTAGCGGGAGGGGGCTTGTTGTCCGGGGAGCTGTTTTTT. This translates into CASSSRLAGGGLLSGELFF.

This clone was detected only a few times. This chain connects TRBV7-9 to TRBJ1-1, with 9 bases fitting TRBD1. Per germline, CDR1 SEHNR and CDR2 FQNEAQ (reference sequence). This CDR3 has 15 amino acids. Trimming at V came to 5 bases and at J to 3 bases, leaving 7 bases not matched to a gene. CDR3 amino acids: CASSPGTGWHTEAFF. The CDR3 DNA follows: TGTGCCAGCAGCCCCGGGACAGGGTGGCACACTGAAGCTTTCTTT.

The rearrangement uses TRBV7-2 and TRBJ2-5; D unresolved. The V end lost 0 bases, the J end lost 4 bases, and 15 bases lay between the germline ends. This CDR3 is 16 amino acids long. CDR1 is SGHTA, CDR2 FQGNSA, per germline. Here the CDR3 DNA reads TGTGCCAGCAGCTTAGCATGGGGTATCATTAGAGAGACCCAGTACTTC. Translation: CASSLAWGIIRETQYF.

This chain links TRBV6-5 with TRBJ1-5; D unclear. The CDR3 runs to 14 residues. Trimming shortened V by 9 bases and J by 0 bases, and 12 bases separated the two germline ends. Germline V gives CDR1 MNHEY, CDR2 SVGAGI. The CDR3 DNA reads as TGTGCCAGTATAGAAAAACATAGCAATCAGCCCCAGCATTTT. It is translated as CASIEKHSNQPQHF.

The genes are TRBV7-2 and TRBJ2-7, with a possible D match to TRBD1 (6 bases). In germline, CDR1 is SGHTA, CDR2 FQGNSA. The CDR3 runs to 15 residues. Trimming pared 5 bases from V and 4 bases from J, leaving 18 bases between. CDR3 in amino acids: CASSIGAGAEYEQYF. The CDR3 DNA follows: TGTGCCAGCAGCATAGGGGCAGGGGCTGAGTACGAGCAGTACTTC.

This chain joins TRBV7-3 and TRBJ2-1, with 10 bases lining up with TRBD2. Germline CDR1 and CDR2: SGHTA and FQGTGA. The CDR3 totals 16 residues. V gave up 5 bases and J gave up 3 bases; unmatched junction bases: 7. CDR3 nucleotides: TGTGCCAGCAGCCTGACTGGGACTAGCGACTACAATGAGCAGTTCTTC. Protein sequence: CASSLTGTSDYNEQFF.

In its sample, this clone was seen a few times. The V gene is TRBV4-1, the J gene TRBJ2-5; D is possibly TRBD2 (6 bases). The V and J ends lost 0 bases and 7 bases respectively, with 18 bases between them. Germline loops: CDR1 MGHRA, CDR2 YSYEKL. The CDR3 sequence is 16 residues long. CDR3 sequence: CASSQDMIAAEGTQYF. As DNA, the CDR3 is TGCGCCAGCAGCCAAGATATGATAGCGGCGGAGGGGACCCAGTACTTC.